The 21 T cell receptor beta chains given below trace back to one sample, sequenced in a study of T cells after yellow fever vaccination. TCRdb ran MiXCR on the 5' RACE reads and lists one entry per CDR3 protein. Seen here are 80,000 to 100,000 distinct CDR3 sequences, approximately 6.3% observed once, and the top ten hold over 40%. This specimen consisted of CD8+ T cells sorted from PBMCs, obtained 10 days after the yellow fever booster vaccination. The source of these receptors is a man younger than 35 who received the YFV17D yellow fever vaccine.

This CDR3 reads CASSQVQDGTEAFF. CDR3 coding DNA: TGCGCCAGCAGCCAAGTCCAGGATGGGACTGAAGCTTTCTTT. This chain connects TRBV4-1 to TRBJ1-1, with no clear D. The germline CDR1 and CDR2 sequences are MGHRA and YSYEKL. The CDR3 runs to 14 residues. V lost 1 base, J lost 5 bases, and 11 bases lay in between.

The chain joins TRBV5-1 to TRBJ2-1, with D perhaps matching TRBD2 (6 bases). V was pared by 4 bases and J by 3 bases, with 8 bases between. The CDR3 has 13 amino acids. Germline V gene lookup returns CDR1 SGHRS and CDR2 YFSETQ. CDR3 nucleotides: TGCGCCAGCAGCGTCGGGGGCTACAATGAGCAGTTCTTC. Its protein product is CASSVGGYNEQFF.

This clonotype has a count of ten or more. This sequence joins TRBV27 and TRBJ2-2; perhaps TRBD2 as D (5 bases). The CDR3 contains 11 residues. The germline V gene encodes CDR1 MNHEY and CDR2 SMNVEV (reference sequence). Trimming left V 5 bases short and J 8 bases short, with 6 bases between. The CDR3 DNA reads as TGTGCCAGCAGTCGGGGTGGGGAGCTGTTTTTT. Amino acids: CASSRGGELFF.

This clonotype was counted a few times. J is TRBJ2-7 and V is TRBV10-2; TRBD2 might be the D (5 bases). V was cut by 5 bases and J by 5 bases, with 10 bases left in between. This CDR3 is 12 amino acids long. The germline gives CDR1 WSHSY, CDR2 SAAADI. The CDR3 sequence: CASSTAVNEQYF. CDR3 coding DNA: TGCGCCAGCAGTACAGCGGTCAACGAGCAGTACTTC.

In this sample, this clonotype turned up many times. This sequence joins TRBV10-3 and TRBJ2-2, with D perhaps given as TRBD1 or TRBD2 (5 bases each). The germline gives CDR1 ENHRY, CDR2 SYGVKD. V lost 5 bases and J 6 bases, leaving 10 bases between the germline ends. The CDR3 is made up of 13 amino acids. CDR3 DNA: TGTGCCATCAGTAACGGGGCGGCCGGGGAGCTGTTTTTT. This gives the protein CAISNGAAGELFF.

This clonotype showed up just once. The chain carries TRBV6-1 and TRBJ2-3, with TRBD2 matching over 15 bases. Germline trimming cut 1 base from V and 4 bases from J; bases unmatched to any gene: 0. Germline loops: CDR1 MNHNS, CDR2 SASEGT. The CDR3 runs to 16 residues. The CDR3 sequence: CASSEGTSGGADTQYF. CDR3 nucleotide sequence: TGTGCCAGCAGTGAAGGGACTAGCGGGGGGGCAGATACGCAGTATTTT.

This clonotype was seen more than once but under ten times. The V call is TRBV6-1, the J call TRBJ2-7; D is uncertain. CDR1 and CDR2 from the germline V gene are MNHNS and SASEGT. V shed 6 bases and J shed 0 bases, with 9 bases lying between them. CDR3 size: 13 residues. DNA for the CDR3: TGTGCCAGCAGACAGCTCAGCTCCTACGAGCAGTACGTC. This sequence encodes CASRQLSSYEQYV.

This chain links TRBV6-6 with TRBJ1-5; no reliable D call. V lost 2 bases and J 2 bases, leaving 13 bases between the germline ends. The CDR3 spans 16 residues. Germline CDR1 is MNHNY and CDR2 is SVGAGI (reference sequence). The chain's CDR3 is CASSYTGLAGNQPQHF. DNA for the CDR3: TGTGCCAGCAGTTACACCGGACTTGCGGGCAATCAGCCCCAGCATTTT.

The J gene is TRBJ1-5, the V gene TRBV24-1, with 9 bases that match TRBD1. The V and J ends lost 2 bases and 6 bases, in that order; junction bases with no gene match: 4. The CDR3 contains 15 residues. Per germline, CDR1 KGHDR and CDR2 SFDVKD. DNA for the CDR3: TGTGCCACCAGTGATTCGGGACAGGGAGGTCAGCCCCAGCATTTT. It encodes CATSDSGQGGQPQHF.

This clonotype was counted only a few times. This chain connects TRBV15 to TRBJ1-5; D is perhaps TRBD1 (5 bases). Per germline, CDR1 LNHNV and CDR2 YYDKDF (reference sequence). The CDR3 runs to 14 residues. V shed 5 bases and J shed 7 bases, with 15 bases lying between them. CDR3 bases: TGTGCCACCAGCGGATGGACACGCGGACAGCCCCAGCATTTT. As protein: CATSGWTRGQPQHF.

V gene TRBV2 combines with J gene TRBJ2-7; tentative D call: TRBD2 (7 bases). V was shortened by 8 bases and J by 1 base, with 18 bases between the two germline ends. CDR3 length: 15 residues. Germline-derived CDR1 and CDR2 are SNHLY and FYNNEI. The CDR3 protein is CASAPRGAGSYEQYV. Written as DNA, the CDR3 is TGTGCCAGCGCCCCCCGGGGGGCTGGTTCCTACGAGCAGTACGTC.

This clonotype was seen repeatedly, ten times or more. This sequence joins TRBV7-4 and TRBJ2-1; the D gene is possibly TRBD1 (5 bases). The CDR3 has 15 amino acids. Trimming shortened V by 6 bases and J by 8 bases, and 20 bases separated the two germline ends. Per the germline V gene, CDR1 is SGHVT and CDR2 is SQSDAQ. The CDR3 bases are TGTGCCAGCAGTTTTACAGGTTACCTTTGCGATGAGCAGTTCTTC. This translates into CASSFTGYLCDEQFF.

This clonotype appeared a few times. CDR3 region: CASSREEGRYSNQPQHF. The CDR3 region has the DNA TGTGCCAGCAGCCGAGAAGAGGGCCGATATAGCAATCAGCCCCAGCATTTT. V gene TRBV4-2 combines with J gene TRBJ1-5, with D uncertain. The CDR3 covers 17 residues. Germline-derived CDR1 and CDR2 are LGHNA and YNFKEQ. The V and J ends lost 4 bases and 0 bases respectively, with 16 bases between them.

This clonotype was counted ten times or more. The chain recombines TRBV19 with TRBJ2-7; D tentatively fits TRBD1 or TRBD2 (5 bases each). Trimming removed 5 bases from V and 0 bases from J, with 8 bases in between. Looked up from germline, CDR1 is LNHDA and CDR2 is SQIVND (reference sequence). This CDR3 has 13 residues. The CDR3 region is CASSWGSSYEQYF. In DNA form, the CDR3 reads TGTGCCAGTAGTTGGGGGAGCTCCTACGAGCAGTACTTC. Filled out from reference TRBV19 and TRBJ2-7, the complete variable domain reads DGGITQSPKYLFRKEGQNVTLSCEQNLNHDAMYWYRQDPGQGLRLIYYSQIVNDFQKGDIAEGYSVSREKKESFPLTVTSAQKNPTAFYLCASSWGSSYEQYFGPGTRLTVT.

This clonotype came up a few times. The chain has TRBV29-1 and TRBJ1-2, with no clear D. Between the trimmed V and J ends, which lost 2 bases and 8 bases, there was a span of 12 bases. Germline V gives CDR1 SQVTM, CDR2 ANQGSEA. There are 12 residues in the CDR3. Here the CDR3 reads CSVEILGGGYTF. CDR3 coding DNA: TGCAGCGTTGAAATTCTTGGTGGAGGCTACACCTTC.

This clonotype was counted a few times. The chain joins TRBV7-8 to TRBJ1-2, with D tentatively TRBD1 (5 bases). The CDR3 contains 14 residues. Germline V CDR1 and CDR2: SGHVS, FQNEAQ. V dropped 1 base and J dropped 4 bases, with 10 bases sitting between them. In DNA form, the CDR3 reads TGTGCCAGCAGCTTAGATGTGACAGCCTATGGCTACACCTTC. Residues: CASSLDVTAYGYTF.

This clonotype was seen a handful of times. The chain uses TRBV29-1 and TRBJ2-7; D is uncertain. CDR3 length: 11 amino acids. Trimming stripped 7 bases from V and 3 bases from J, with 10 bases between. Germline V gene data show CDR1 as SQVTM and CDR2 as ANQGSEA. The CDR3 region has the DNA TGCAGCGGAATGGACCTCTACGAGCAGTACTTC. It translates to CSGMDLYEQYF.

This clonotype appeared a few times. The chain uses TRBV20-1 and TRBJ2-5, with no clear D. CDR1 and CDR2 from the germline V gene are DFQATT and SNEGSKA (reference sequence). Trimming removed 3 bases at V and 3 bases at J, with 11 bases between. The length of the CDR3 is 13 residues. CDR3 nucleotide sequence: TGCAGTGCTAGGCCCCTTGGAAAAGAGACCCAGTACTTC. It yields the protein CSARPLGKETQYF.

This chain joins TRBV10-3 and TRBJ1-5; D is undetermined. The V gene lost 6 bases and the J gene lost 3 bases, with 9 bases spanning the gap. From germline, CDR1 is ENHRY and CDR2 SYGVKD. CDR3 size: 13 residues. In DNA, the CDR3 is TGTGCCATCAGCGGAGGGAACAATCAGCCCCAGCATTTT. Its protein is CAISGGNNQPQHF.

CDR3 amino acids: CASSGTGEQFF. The CDR3 DNA sequence: TGTGCCAGCAGCGGCACCGGGGAGCAGTTCTTC. The chain couples TRBV7-8 to TRBJ2-1; D gene ambiguous. CDR3 size: 11 residues. Deletions cut 5 bases from V and 10 bases from J, with 9 bases between. Germline V lookup: CDR1 SGHVS, CDR2 FQNEAQ.

This clonotype was found a few times. The chain employs TRBV4-1 and TRBJ2-2, with D possibly matching TRBD1 (6 bases). Germline V gene sequence: CDR1 MGHRA, CDR2 YSYEKL. Trimming cost V 4 bases and J 8 bases, with 20 bases left between them. This CDR3 has 16 residues. CDR3 nucleotide sequence: TGCGCCAGCAGCCCGTTAGCCTCAGGGGCATCGGGGGAGCTGTTTTTT. This gives the protein CASSPLASGASGELFF.